These 32 T cell receptor beta chains were sequenced from one sample in a study of cytomegalovirus exposure and HLA in healthy donors. The PCR was carried out with 60 Vbeta primers and 13 Jbeta primers. Here immunoSEQ multiplex PCR was the method, and the copy in TCRdb shows in-frame clones only, minus some. The sample yields approximately 170,000 clones, around three quarters seen once. Sequenced: PBMCs. The receptors come from a woman aged 25 to 45 in good health and CMV-seropositive.

In this sample, this clone turned up once. The gene calls are TRBV6-1 and TRBJ2-1, with TRBD1 identical over 8 bases. Looked up from germline, CDR1 is MNHNS and CDR2 is SASEGT. The junction had 12 bases not matched to a gene; V was cut back by 6 bases and J by 8 bases. This CDR3 region has 15 residues. This CDR3 is CASRERQGAGDEQFF. In DNA, the CDR3 is TGTGCCAGCAGAGAAAGGCAGGGGGCTGGGGATGAGCAGTTCTTC.

V gene TRBV5-4 combines with J gene TRBJ1-2; 8 positions agree with TRBD1. Germline assignment: CDR1 SGHNT and CDR2 YYREEE (reference sequence). The V gene end was trimmed by 7 bases and the J gene end by 7 bases; junction bases not matched to a gene: 12. The CDR3 extends over 14 amino acids. CDR3 nucleotide sequence: TGTGCCAGCGTTATCAGGGGGCAGGGAAGTGGCTACACCTTC. Its protein product is CASVIRGQGSGYTF.

This chain links TRBV6-5 with TRBJ1-3, with D perhaps TRBD1 (5 bases). CDR1 and CDR2 (germline): MNHEY, SVGAGI. The germline V and J ends were trimmed by 1 base and 7 bases, with 8 bases remaining between them. The CDR3 has 13 residues. CDR3 nucleotide sequence: TGTGCCAGCAGTTACTATCGGGGGAACACCATATATTTT. It translates to CASSYYRGNTIYF.

The chain recombines TRBV30 with TRBJ2-7; tentative D call: TRBD2 (5 bases). This CDR3 has 15 amino acids. Germline V gene data show CDR1 as GTSNPN and CDR2 as SVGIG (reference sequence). The ends were cut back, 4 bases at V and 3 bases at J, with 19 bases in the middle. CDR3 region: CAWTNPSGGNYEQYF. Written as DNA, the CDR3 is TGTGCCTGGACCAACCCCTCAGGAGGTAACTACGAGCAGTACTTC.

The J gene is TRBJ1-2, the V gene TRBV19, with 7 bases aligning to TRBD1. J lost 4 bases, V lost 5 bases, and 4 bases had no gene match. Per germline, CDR1 LNHDA and CDR2 SQIVND (reference sequence). The CDR3 has 13 amino acids. DNA for the CDR3: TGTGCCAGTAGTCCTGGGACAGTCTATGGCTACACCTTC. This codes for CASSPGTVYGYTF.

The chain couples TRBV7-9 to TRBJ1-1; TRBD1 is a possible D gene (5 bases). Trimming stripped 3 bases from V and 4 bases from J, with 18 bases between. Germline V gene sequence: CDR1 SEHNR, CDR2 FQNEAQ (reference sequence). The CDR3 consists of 16 residues. The CDR3 nucleotides are TGTGCCAGCAGCTTCCCTCTGGGGGGTATGCGCACTGAAGCTTTCTTT. Translating it yields CASSFPLGGMRTEAFF.

This clone came up a few times. The chain uses TRBV5-5 and TRBJ1-1; D is unclear. This CDR3 comprises 13 residues. The germline V gene has CDR1 SGHKS and CDR2 YYEKEE (reference sequence). Trimming took off 0 bases at V and 2 bases at J, with 5 bases between the two ends. The DNA for the CDR3 is TGTGCCAGCAGCTTGGGCAGTAACACTGAAGCTTTCTTT. As protein: CASSLGSNTEAFF. Full variable domain (missing parts from reference TRBV5-5 and TRBJ1-1): DAGVTQSPTHLIKTRGQQVTLRCSPISGHKSVSWYQQVLGQGPQFIFQYYEKEERGRGNFPDRFSARQFPNYSSELNVNALLLGDSALYLCASSLGSNTEAFFGQGTRLTVV.

This clone appeared a few times. The chain combines TRBV28 with TRBJ1-5; D is perhaps TRBD1 (6 bases). The CDR3 sequence is 16 residues long. Germline V gene lookup returns CDR1 MDHEN and CDR2 SYDVKM. V was cut by 3 bases and J by 6 bases, with 18 bases left in between. The CDR3 loop is CASSLHQGLLGQPQHF. CDR3 in DNA: TGTGCCAGCAGTTTGCATCAGGGGTTGTTGGGTCAGCCCCAGCATTTT.

The chain has TRBV5-1 and TRBJ2-1; TRBD2 matches 7 bases. The CDR3 runs 16 residues. The germline gives CDR1 SGHRS, CDR2 YFSETQ. V was pared by 4 bases and J by 3 bases, with 10 bases of the junction left unmatched. The CDR3 DNA is TGCGCCAGCAGCAGAGGCGGGAGCCCCATCTACAATGAGCAGTTCTTC. This codes for CASSRGGSPIYNEQFF.

The chain is built from TRBV10-3 and TRBJ1-6; D ambiguous. V lost 3 bases to trimming and J lost 16 bases, with 16 bases between them. This CDR3 contains 13 residues. The germline V gene encodes CDR1 ENHRY and CDR2 SYGVKD. As DNA, the CDR3 is TGTGCCATCAGTGATGGCCCCGTGGCCCCGCTCCACTTT. Its translation: CAISDGPVAPLHF.

The chain recombines TRBV28 with TRBJ1-5, with a possible D match to TRBD1 (5 bases). CDR1 and CDR2 from the germline V gene are MDHEN and SYDVKM. The V end was cut by 2 bases, the J end by 4 bases, with 15 bases between. The CDR3 has 16 residues. CDR3 amino acids: CASSLIDVGGNQPQHF. The CDR3 nucleotides are TGTGCCAGCAGTTTAATCGACGTGGGGGGTAATCAGCCCCAGCATTTT.

The chain carries TRBV27 and TRBJ1-1, with D maybe TRBD1 (6 bases). Trimming pared 2 bases from V and 4 bases from J, leaving 8 bases between. CDR3 length equals 13 residues. Germline V gene data show CDR1 as MNHEY and CDR2 as SMNVEV (reference sequence). Here the CDR3 reads CASSLIGGTEAFF. Written as DNA, the CDR3 is TGTGCCAGCAGTTTAATAGGGGGCACTGAAGCTTTCTTT.

A single count supports this clone. This sample also contains other DNA sequences that code for the same CDR3. The genes are TRBV5-1 and TRBJ2-3; possible D gene TRBD2, 5 bases. V lost 0 bases to trimming and J lost 4 bases, with 6 bases between them. Germline V gives CDR1 SGHRS, CDR2 YFSETQ. This CDR3 comprises 13 residues. CDR3 DNA sequence: TGCGCCAGCAGCTTGGCCGGGGCAGATACGCAGTATTTT. Amino acid sequence: CASSLAGADTQYF.

V is TRBV7-2 and J is TRBJ1-5; D remains ambiguous. V was pared by 6 bases and J by 7 bases, with 13 bases between. Germline CDR1 SGHTA, CDR2 FQGNSA. The CDR3 spans 13 residues. CDR3 sequence reads: CASSTPPAQPQHF. The CDR3 DNA reads as TGTGCCAGCAGTACACCCCCTGCACAGCCCCAGCATTTT.

The CDR3 DNA is TGTGCCAGCAGCCAGCAGGGAGGAGAGACCCAGTACTTC. It is translated as CASSQQGGETQYF. This chain connects TRBV5-4 to TRBJ2-5; possible D gene TRBD2, 6 bases. The CDR3 sequence is 13 residues long. The V gene lost 4 bases and the J gene lost 4 bases, with 11 bases spanning the gap. Germline assignment: CDR1 SGHNT and CDR2 YYREEE (reference sequence).

The rearrangement uses TRBV15 and TRBJ2-7, with D perhaps TRBD1 (6 bases). Trimming pared 1 base from V and 6 bases from J, leaving 13 bases between. The CDR3 is 14 amino acids. Germline loops: CDR1 LNHNV, CDR2 YYDKDF (reference sequence). The CDR3 is CATSRGGTRSEQYF. Here the CDR3 DNA reads TGTGCCACCAGCAGAGGAGGGACAAGGTCCGAGCAGTACTTC. The full variable domain, with the rest looked up from reference TRBV15 and TRBJ2-7, is DAMVIQNPRYQVTQFGKPVTLSCSQTLNHNVMYWYQQKSSQAPKLLFHYYDKDFNNEADTPDNFQSRRPNTSFCFLDIRSPGLGDTAMYLCATSRGGTRSEQYFGPGTRLTVT.

V is TRBV12-5 and J is TRBJ2-5; tentative D call: TRBD2 (5 bases). The V end was cut by 0 bases, the J end by 11 bases, with 7 bases between. Germline V gene sequence: CDR1 LGHNT, CDR2 FRNRAP. The CDR3 length is 11 residues. This chain's CDR3 is CASGLVEAQYF. CDR3 in DNA: TGTGCTAGTGGTTTGGTGGAGGCGCAGTACTTC.

The chain combines TRBV19 with TRBJ1-3; D is ambiguous. The CDR3 is made up of 16 amino acids. In germline, CDR1 is LNHDA, CDR2 SQIVND (reference sequence). V was shortened by 1 base and J by 0 bases, with 10 bases between the two germline ends. In DNA, the CDR3 is TGTGCCAGTAGTATAGTACCAGATCACTCTGGAAACACCATATATTTT. Amino acids: CASSIVPDHSGNTIYF. The variable domain in full, completed from reference TRBV19 and TRBJ1-3, reads DGGITQSPKYLFRKEGQNVTLSCEQNLNHDAMYWYRQDPGQGLRLIYYSQIVNDFQKGDIAEGYSVSREKKESFPLTVTSAQKNPTAFYLCASSIVPDHSGNTIYFGEGSWLTVV.

The J gene is TRBJ1-1, the V gene TRBV28; 8 positions agree with TRBD1. The CDR3 is 15 amino acids. Germline CDR1 MDHEN, CDR2 SYDVKM. J was trimmed by 4 bases and V by 3 bases; bases with no gene match: 7. The chain's CDR3 is CASSFLRGRGTEAFF. CDR3 nucleotides: TGTGCCAGCAGTTTCCTCAGGGGGCGCGGCACTGAAGCTTTCTTT.

The chain carries TRBV10-2 and TRBJ2-2; 12 bases match TRBD1. The CDR3 is made up of 17 amino acids. The trim removed 6 bases at V and 5 bases at J, leaving 10 bases unmatched. In germline, CDR1 is WSHSY, CDR2 SAAADI. This CDR3 is CASRTRDRGRRTGELFF. CDR3 bases: TGCGCCAGCAGAACTAGGGACAGGGGGCGAAGGACCGGGGAGCTGTTTTTT.

The rearrangement links TRBV30 to TRBJ1-2; 8 nucleotides agree with TRBD1. The germline V gene encodes CDR1 GTSNPN and CDR2 SVGIG (reference sequence). This CDR3 has 16 residues. Trimming removed 1 base from V and 3 bases from J; junction bases left unmatched: 10. The CDR3 reads CAWSARQGRRDYGYTF. CDR3 in DNA: TGTGCCTGGAGTGCCCGACAGGGGCGGCGAGACTATGGCTACACCTTC.

Only one count was recorded for this clone. This chain uses TRBV4-3 with TRBJ1-1, with D uncertain. Germline lookup yields CDR1 LGHNA and CDR2 YSLEER. CDR3 size: 15 residues. V was clipped by 0 bases and J by 4 bases, with 12 bases between them. The CDR3 reads CASSQDRVLGTEAFF. In nucleotides, the CDR3 is TGCGCCAGCAGCCAAGATCGGGTTTTGGGCACTGAAGCTTTCTTT.

The chain has TRBV7-9 and TRBJ1-1, with 7 bases lining up with TRBD1. Germline CDR1 SEHNR, CDR2 FQNEAQ (reference sequence). V lost 5 bases, J lost 3 bases, and 9 bases stayed unmatched. The CDR3 is 15 residues long. In nucleotides, the CDR3 is TGTGCCAGCAGCCTCCGAGGACAGGCCGACACTGAAGCTTTCTTT. Translated: CASSLRGQADTEAFF.

In the case of this clone: The same CDR3 is also encoded by other DNA sequences in this sample. This sequence joins TRBV2 and TRBJ1-1; maybe TRBD1 (6 bases). The length of the CDR3 is 13 residues. Germline assignment: CDR1 SNHLY and CDR2 FYNNEI. Trimming took off 5 bases at V and 1 base at J, with 8 bases between the two ends. The CDR3 DNA reads as TGTGCCAGCAGTTTGGGACAGAACACTGAAGCTTTCTTT. Translated, it gives CASSLGQNTEAFF.

The chain recombines TRBV28 with TRBJ1-2, with 12 bases lining up with TRBD1. The junction had 5 bases not matched to a gene; V was cut back by 1 base and J by 5 bases. CDR1 and CDR2 from the germline V gene are MDHEN and SYDVKM. The length of the CDR3 is 16 residues. The chain's CDR3 is CASSLLGQGAEYGYTF. DNA for the CDR3: TGTGCCAGCAGTTTATTGGGACAGGGGGCTGAATATGGCTACACCTTC.

The chain links TRBV5-6 to TRBJ2-7; 11 bases match TRBD1. This CDR3 contains 16 residues. Germline V gene sequence: CDR1 SGHDT, CDR2 YYEEEE. With V trimmed by 4 bases and J by 3 bases, 9 bases remained unmatched. The chain's CDR3 is CASSLKPGQGVYEQYF. The CDR3 DNA follows: TGTGCCAGCAGCCTCAAACCGGGACAGGGGGTCTACGAGCAGTACTTC.

This chain connects TRBV27 to TRBJ1-1; D is unclear. The germline V gene has CDR1 MNHEY and CDR2 SMNVEV (reference sequence). The CDR3 length is 11 residues. Trimming took off 8 bases at V and 10 bases at J, with 14 bases between the two ends. CDR3 sequence reads: CASHNYRRAFF. The CDR3 region has the DNA TGTGCCAGCCACAACTACCGTCGAGCTTTCTTT.

The rearrangement uses TRBV5-1 and TRBJ1-1; perhaps TRBD1 as D (6 bases). CDR3 length equals 12 residues. Germline loops: CDR1 SGHRS, CDR2 YFSETQ. Trimming pared 4 bases from V and 7 bases from J, leaving 11 bases between. The CDR3, as DNA: TGCGCCAGCAGCCTGGACAGAGATGAAGCTTTCTTT. It codes for CASSLDRDEAFF.

This chain uses TRBV18 with TRBJ2-5; D gene uncertain. V was clipped by 3 bases and J by 4 bases, with 6 bases between them. Per germline, CDR1 KGHSH and CDR2 LQKENI. The CDR3 is made up of 12 amino acids. DNA for the CDR3: TGTGCCAGCTCACCGTGGGCAGAGACCCAGTACTTC. This sequence encodes CASSPWAETQYF.

The chain links TRBV5-1 to TRBJ2-3; 11 nucleotides agree with TRBD1. CDR3 length: 16 amino acids. After removal of 4 bases from V and 2 bases from J, the junction contained 6 bases not matched to a gene. CDR1 is SGHRS, CDR2 YFSETQ, per germline. The CDR3 spells CASSVIGQGATDTQYF. The CDR3 nucleotides read TGCGCCAGCAGCGTAATTGGACAGGGGGCCACAGATACGCAGTATTTT.

The chain combines TRBV7-2 with TRBJ2-3; no definite D call. The V gene's germline CDR1 is SGHTA and CDR2 FQGNSA. V was clipped by 4 bases and J by 4 bases, with 3 bases between them. This CDR3 is built from 11 residues. Here the CDR3 reads CASSSSDTQYF. The CDR3 region has the DNA TGTGCCAGCAGCTCTTCAGATACGCAGTATTTT. Using reference TRBV7-2 and TRBJ2-3 for the parts outside the CDR3, the full variable domain is GAGVSQSPSNKVTEKGKDVELRCDPISGHTALYWYRQSLGQGLEFLIYFQGNSAPDKSGLPSDRFSAERTGGSVSTLTIQRTQQEDSAVYLCASSSSDTQYFGPGTRLTVL.

The chain has TRBV28 and TRBJ1-1; 9 nucleotides match TRBD1. CDR1 and CDR2 from the germline V gene are MDHEN and SYDVKM. CDR3 length: 14 amino acids. With V trimmed by 5 bases and J by 1 base, 2 bases remained unmatched. This chain's CDR3 is CASSEDRGNTEAFF. The CDR3 DNA reads TGTGCCAGCAGTGAGGACAGGGGGAACACTGAAGCTTTCTTT.